This TCR beta chain is from a study of T cell responses to AZD1222 COVID-19 vaccine. About the research overall: Pooled samples include second doses given at about 4 or 12 weeks.

Points from the study as a whole: Without day 14 samples, only post-peak T cell repertoires were studied. White British donors predominated, females outnumbered males, and clonal diversity was possibly underestimated. A reported finding is that nearly half of spike-specific TCRs target unmutated variant regions.

Trimming took off 9 bases at V and 9 bases at J, with 15 bases between the two ends. The CDR3 spans 13 residues. Germline-derived CDR1 and CDR2 are LNHDA and SQIVND (reference sequence). Profiled with immunoSEQ multiplex PCR; TCRdb holds only in-frame clones, not every one. The table records some 150,000 clones, around nine tenths of them present only once. Notes on this clone: What it binds is not known.

The sequencing used peripheral blood, collected on day 0 of AZD1222 vaccination. This chain connects TRBV19 to TRBJ1-6; no clear D. The sequence came from an adult in good health. CDR3 in DNA: TGTGCCAGCCTGCCGCTAACTGGTTCACCCCTCCACTTT. Amino acids: CASLPLTGSPLHF.